Detailed here is one T cell receptor (beta chain). Germline V gene data show CDR1 as SGHTA and CDR2 as FQGTGA. Trimming at V came to 5 bases and at J to 2 bases, leaving 6 bases not matched to a gene. The CDR3 consists of 18 residues. This specimen comes from a study of blood T cell repertoires in COVID-19. At the level of the study: Researchers got acute and convalescent COVID-19 samples from the United States, Italy and Spain.

Here immunoSEQ multiplex PCR was the method, and the copy in TCRdb shows in-frame clones only, minus some. The table shows around 99,000 clones, with 84% occurring only once. This clonotype was obtained from a human donor in a cohort sampled during active COVID-19. The chain employs TRBV7-3 and TRBJ2-1; 16 nucleotides match TRBD2. The sequenced sample consisted of peripheral blood. CDR3 nucleotide sequence: TGTGCCAGCAGCGAGCCCGGGACTAGCGGGAGGGCCTACAATGAGCAGTTCTTC. Translated, it gives CASSEPGTSGRAYNEQFF. The full variable domain, rest sourced from reference TRBV7-3 and TRBJ2-1, is GAGVSQTPSNKVTEKGKYVELRCDPISGHTALYWYRQSLGQGPEFLIYFQGTGAADDSGLPNDRFFAVRPEGSVSTLKIQRTERGDSAVYLCASSEPGTSGRAYNEQFFGPGTRLTVL.